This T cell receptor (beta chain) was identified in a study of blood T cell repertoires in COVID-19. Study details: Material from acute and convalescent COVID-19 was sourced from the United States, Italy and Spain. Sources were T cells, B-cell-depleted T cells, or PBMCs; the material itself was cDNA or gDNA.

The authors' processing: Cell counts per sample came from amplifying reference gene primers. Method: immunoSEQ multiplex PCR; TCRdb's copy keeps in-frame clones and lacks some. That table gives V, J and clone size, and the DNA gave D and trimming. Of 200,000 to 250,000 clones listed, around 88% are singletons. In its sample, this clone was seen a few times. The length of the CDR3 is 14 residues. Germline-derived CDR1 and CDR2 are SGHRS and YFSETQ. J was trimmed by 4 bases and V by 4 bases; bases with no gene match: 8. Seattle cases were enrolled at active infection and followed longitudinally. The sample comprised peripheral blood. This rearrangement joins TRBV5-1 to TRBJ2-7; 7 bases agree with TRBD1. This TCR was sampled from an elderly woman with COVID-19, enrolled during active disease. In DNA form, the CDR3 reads TGCGCCAGCAGCCCTGACGGGACAGTATACGAGCAGTACTTC. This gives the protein CASSPDGTVYEQYF.